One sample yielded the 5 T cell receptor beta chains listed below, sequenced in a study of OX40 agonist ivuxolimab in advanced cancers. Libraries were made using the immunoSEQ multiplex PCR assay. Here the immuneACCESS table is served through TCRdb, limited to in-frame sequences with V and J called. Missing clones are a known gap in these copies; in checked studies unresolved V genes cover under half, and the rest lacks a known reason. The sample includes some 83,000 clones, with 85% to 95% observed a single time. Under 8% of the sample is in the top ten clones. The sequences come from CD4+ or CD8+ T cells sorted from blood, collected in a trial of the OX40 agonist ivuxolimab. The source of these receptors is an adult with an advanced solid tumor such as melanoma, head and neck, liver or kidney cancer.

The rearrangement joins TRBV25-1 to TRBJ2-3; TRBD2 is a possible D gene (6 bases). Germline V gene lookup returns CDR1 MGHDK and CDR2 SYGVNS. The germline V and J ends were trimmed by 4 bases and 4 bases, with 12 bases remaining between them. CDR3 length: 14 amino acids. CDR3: CASSGARRADTQYF. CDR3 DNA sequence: TGTGCCAGCAGTGGAGCGCGGAGGGCAGATACGCAGTATTTT.

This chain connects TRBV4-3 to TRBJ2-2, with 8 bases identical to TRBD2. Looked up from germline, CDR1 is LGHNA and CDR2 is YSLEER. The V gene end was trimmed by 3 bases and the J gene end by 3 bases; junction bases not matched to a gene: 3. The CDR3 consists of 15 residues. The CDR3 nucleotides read TGCGCCAGCAGCCAGGGAGCGGGGGACACCGGGGAGCTGTTTTTT. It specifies CASSQGAGDTGELFF.

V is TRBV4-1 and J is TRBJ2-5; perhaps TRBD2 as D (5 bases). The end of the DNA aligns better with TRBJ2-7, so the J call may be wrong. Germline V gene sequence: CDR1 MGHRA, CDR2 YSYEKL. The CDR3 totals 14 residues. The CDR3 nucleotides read TGCGCCAGCAGCCAAGAAACCGGGACCTACGAGCAGTACTTC. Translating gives CASSQETGTYEQYF.

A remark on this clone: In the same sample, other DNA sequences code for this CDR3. The CDR3 reads CASSLDGETQYF. CDR3 sequence (DNA): TGTGCCAGCAGCTTAGATGGGGAGACCCAGTACTTC. This rearrangement joins TRBV11-2 to TRBJ2-5; D unresolved. This CDR3 is 12 amino acids long. V was shortened by 0 bases and J by 5 bases, with 4 bases between the two germline ends. Germline-derived CDR1 and CDR2 are SGHAT and FQNNGV.

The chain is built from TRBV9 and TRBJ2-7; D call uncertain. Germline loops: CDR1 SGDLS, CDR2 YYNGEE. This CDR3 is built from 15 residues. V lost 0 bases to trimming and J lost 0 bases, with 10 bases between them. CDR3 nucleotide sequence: TGTGCCAGCAGCGTAGGGCCCTCCGTCTCCTACGAGCAGTACTTC. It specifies CASSVGPSVSYEQYF. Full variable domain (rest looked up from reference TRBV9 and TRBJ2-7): DSGVTQTPKHLITATGQRVTLRCSPRSGDLSVYWYQQSLDQGLQFLIQYYNGEERAKGNILERFSAQQFPDLHSELNLSSLELGDSALYFCASSVGPSVSYEQYFGPGTRLTVT.